Given below is one T cell receptor beta chain in context. Which antigen it targets is not known. No much larger clonotype is one base removed from it; base qualities were not supplied. The data are from a study of CD8+ T cells in alopecia areata (dated by TCRdb to about 2018). Regarding the complete study: The treated patients, all with moderate-to-severe alopecia areata, were enrolled in an open-label pilot trial of oral tofacitinib given at 5 to 10 mg twice daily. The SALT score, which quantifies the percentage of affected scalp surface area, was used to measure disease severity in treated patients. Patients on tofacitinib were biopsied at baseline and after 4 and 24 weeks of treatment, and several of the patients also had a later scalp biopsy. Scalp clonality was compared among normal scalp (n=4), patchy alopecia areata scalp (n=8), and alopecia totalis/universalis scalp (n=8). In humans, TCRbeta sequencing was performed on scalp tissue and on sorted CD4+ and CD8+ peripheral blood T cells from healthy controls and from patients with patchy or totalis/universalis alopecia areata. Patients received tofacitinib for 6 to 18 months and were then followed off drug for 6 months to check for delayed response and recurrence. The RNA source kit depended on sample type: the PAXgene miRNA kit for fixed scalp, the miRNeasy kit for PBMCs, and the RNeasy kit for mouse skin. Amplification of TCRbeta CDR3 regions was done by immunoSEQ multiplex PCR using 35 Vbeta forward primers and 13 Jbeta reverse primers. The study used high-throughput TCRbeta sequencing to examine T cell clonal expansion in alopecia areata, in both the C3H/HeJ mouse model and human patients.

Overall results and qualifications from the work: Scalp clonality and the number of expanded CD8+ clones among the top 100 scalp clones were significantly decreased by tofacitinib. Unlike mouse skin, which is dominated by gammadelta T cells, normal human skin has resident alphabeta T cells that are also sequenced, and this complicates analysis of the scalp TCR repertoire. During tofacitinib treatment, many expanded lesional clones stuck around in both scalp and blood, and this persistence may partly explain why relapse happens after treatment is stopped. Lesional scalp, especially in alopecia totalis/universalis, showed higher clonality and more expanded CD8+ clones than normal scalp, suggesting antigenic drive. Because the treated cohort was small and had only one nonresponder, larger studies are needed to examine links between baseline CD8+ expansion and response. Shared TCR sequences between patients were less evident than in mice, which may be partly attributable to HLA diversity in the patient population.

The label giving this sample's treatment or condition can be read as: oral pan-JAK inhibitor, 5-10 mg twice daily. Lesional scalp punch biopsies and peripheral blood were collected from alopecia areata patients. PBMCs were separated by density centrifugation and stained for CD3, CD4 and CD8, after which CD4+ and CD8+ T cells were sorted on a FACSAria. The library was made by the immunoSEQ multiplex PCR assay. RNA was extracted from all samples and reverse transcribed into cDNA as template for TCR sequencing. First-strand cDNA was synthesized with SuperScript III using a 2:1 mix of oligo-dT and random hexamers. A synthetic immune receptor repertoire was used to gauge amplification bias, and whatever bias remained was removed computationally. The authors processed their data as follows. Raw reads were preprocessed to remove errors, and CDR3 was defined according to IMGT conventions as the region from the conserved cysteine to phenylalanine. To get clonality, Shannon entropy was normalized by log2 of the number of productive unique TCRs and the result was subtracted from 1. Scalp TCRbeta sequences were cross-referenced with sorted blood CD4 and CD8 repertoires so that the CD4 or CD8 identity of scalp clones could be inferred. What TCRdb holds here is the immuneACCESS table cut down to in-frame rearrangements. Part of the clones is not present; checked against another copy, under half of the missing clones reflect an unresolved V gene, and the others are unexplained. That table gives V, J and clone size, and the DNA gave D and trimming. The sample yields roughly 64,000 clones; about 43% were counted once. Just over 20% of the sample goes to the ten largest clones.

This clonotype was sampled from a human donor with alopecia areata. The source material was CD8+ T cells sorted from blood, sampled around week 36, from a patient treated with tofacitinib.

The DNA reads TGTGCCAGCAGTCCTGGACTAGCAGCCTACAATGAGCAGTTCTTC. This translates into CASSPGLAAYNEQFF. The chain joins TRBV6-4 to TRBJ2-1; 8 bases in the junction line up with TRBD2. V is cut back by 5 bases and J by 2 bases, with 5 bases in the junction unmatched. The CDR3 holds 15 amino acids from the cysteine to the phenylalanine. Just the 45-base CDR3 DNA is kept, in frame starting at base 1. The germline V gene encodes CDR1 MRHNA and CDR2 SNTAGT.